This passage covers 29 T cell receptor beta chains from one sample sequenced in a study of blood T cell repertoires in COVID-19. The method was immunoSEQ multiplex PCR; TCRdb's version includes in-frame clones alone and lacks a portion of them. In the table there are approximately 440,000 clones, about 91% of which are singletons. The sequenced material came from peripheral blood. The source of these receptors is a woman in her fifties or sixties with COVID-19, enrolled during active disease.

The CDR3 here is CATSDTRRSSYNEQFF. DNA of the CDR3: TGTGCCACCAGTGATACCCGTAGAAGCTCCTACAATGAGCAGTTCTTC. The chain couples TRBV24-1 to TRBJ2-1; D gene ambiguous. The CDR3 covers 16 residues. V was cut by 3 bases and J by 0 bases, with 11 bases left in between. Germline assignment: CDR1 KGHDR and CDR2 SFDVKD.

The CDR3 here is CASTRDTEAFF. The CDR3 nucleotides are TGTGCCAGTACCCGGGACACTGAAGCTTTCTTT. The chain couples TRBV19 to TRBJ1-1; D gene ambiguous. Germline loops: CDR1 LNHDA, CDR2 SQIVND (reference sequence). V dropped 7 bases and J dropped 3 bases, with 6 bases sitting between them. The CDR3 length is 11 residues.

V is TRBV4-1 and J is TRBJ2-7; maybe TRBD1 (6 bases). This CDR3 has 13 amino acids. From germline, CDR1 is MGHRA and CDR2 YSYEKL. Trimming pared 4 bases from V and 2 bases from J, leaving 9 bases between. Here the CDR3 DNA reads TGCGCCAGCAGCCCCAGACAGGCCTACGAGCAGTACTTC. This encodes CASSPRQAYEQYF.

In this sample, this clone turned up once. The gene calls are TRBV5-1 and TRBJ2-1; maybe TRBD2 (6 bases). The CDR3 is made up of 15 amino acids. CDR1 and CDR2 from the germline V gene are SGHRS and YFSETQ. The V end lost 3 bases, the J end lost 0 bases, and 10 bases lay between the germline ends. CDR3 protein: CASSYGTPSYNEQFF. The CDR3 DNA follows: TGCGCCAGCAGCTACGGGACTCCCTCCTACAATGAGCAGTTCTTC.

The chain uses TRBV10-1 and TRBJ2-1, with 10 positions matching TRBD2. The J segment lost 5 bases and the V segment lost 2 bases, leaving 9 bases of the junction unmatched. Germline CDR1 reads WNHNN; CDR2 reads SYGVQD (reference sequence). CDR3 length: 17 residues. DNA of the CDR3: TGCGCCAGCAGTGAGAGAGCGACTAGCGGGTTAAACAATGAGCAGTTCTTC. Translating gives CASSERATSGLNNEQFF.

With respect to this clone: This sequence may be a read error, since a much larger clone differs from it by one base. The chain combines TRBV25-1 with TRBJ2-7, with TRBD1 matching 8 bases. CDR3 length: 13 amino acids. Looked up from germline, CDR1 is MGHDK and CDR2 is SYGVNS. V shed 6 bases, J shed 2 bases, and the junction held 3 bases outside the gene matches. This chain's CDR3 is CASSGTGPYEQYF. The CDR3 DNA follows: TGTGCCAGCAGCGGGACAGGCCCCTACGAGCAGTACTTC.

The genes are TRBV5-4 and TRBJ2-7, with 10 bases fitting TRBD1. This CDR3 has 15 amino acids. Germline V gene lookup returns CDR1 SGHNT and CDR2 YYREEE (reference sequence). Germline trimming cut 5 bases from V and 3 bases from J; bases unmatched to any gene: 8. The CDR3, as DNA: TGTGCCAGCAGTTCCGGGACAGGGGCTGACTACGAGCAGTACTTC. Translation: CASSSGTGADYEQYF.

This chain links TRBV5-3 with TRBJ2-2, with unresolved D. TRBV5-3 is noted as an ORF with a role that remains uncertain. V was clipped by 2 bases and J by 0 bases, with 8 bases between them. The CDR3 length is 15 residues. In DNA form, the CDR3 reads TGTGCCAGAAGCTTTGGGCAGTCGAACACCGGGGAGCTGTTTTTT. It yields the protein CARSFGQSNTGELFF.

Remarks on this clone: The junction shows a germline mismatch at one end, possibly a read error. The V call is TRBV19, the J call TRBJ2-1; 7 bases agree with TRBD1. CDR1 is LNHDA and CDR2 is SQIVND in the germline V gene (reference sequence). There are 13 residues in the CDR3. The CDR3 nucleotides read TGTGCCAGTATCGGGACAGCCTACGATGAGCAGTTCTTC. Translated: CASIGTAYDEQFF.

V and J are TRBV15 and TRBJ1-2, with a tentative D call TRBD1 (5 bases). CDR3 length: 13 residues. CDR1 is LNHNV and CDR2 is YYDKDF in the germline V gene (reference sequence). Trimming removed 0 bases from V and 10 bases from J, with 12 bases in between. The CDR3 is CATSRDYQGVYTF. In DNA form, the CDR3 reads TGTGCCACCAGCAGAGATTACCAGGGCGTCTACACCTTC. The full variable domain, its missing parts supplied by reference TRBV15 and TRBJ1-2, is DAMVIQNPRYQVTQFGKPVTLSCSQTLNHNVMYWYQQKSSQAPKLLFHYYDKDFNNEADTPDNFQSRRPNTSFCFLDIRSPGLGDTAMYLCATSRDYQGVYTFGSGTRLTVV.

This clone was observed once. The chain recombines TRBV29-1 with TRBJ1-1, with 7 bases identical to TRBD1. Trimming removed 5 bases from V and 0 bases from J; junction bases left unmatched: 3. The CDR3 extends over 13 amino acids. Germline assignment: CDR1 SQVTM and CDR2 ANQGSEA. CDR3 region: CSVRQGMNTEAFF. The CDR3 DNA is TGCAGCGTTCGACAGGGAATGAACACTGAAGCTTTCTTT.

The gene calls are TRBV6-2 or TRBV6-3 and TRBJ2-7; TRBD2 matches 9 bases. The trim removed 2 bases at V and 4 bases at J, leaving 6 bases unmatched. The CDR3 has 15 residues. The germline gives CDR1 MNHEY, CDR2 SVGEGT. CDR3 nucleotide sequence: TGTGCCAGCAGTTACGTGCGGGGGGGCCCTTACGAGCAGTACTTC. Translation gives CASSYVRGGPYEQYF.

The genes are TRBV7-9 and TRBJ2-7, with 8 bases identical to TRBD1. CDR3 length equals 13 residues. V dropped 5 bases and J dropped 2; count of bases not matched to a gene: 2. Germline V gene sequence: CDR1 SEHNR, CDR2 FQNEAQ (reference sequence). The CDR3 loop is CASSRDRTYEQYF. CDR3 nucleotides: TGTGCCAGCAGCCGGGACAGGACCTACGAGCAGTACTTC.

The V and J genes are TRBV5-4 and TRBJ2-7; 10 nucleotides line up with TRBD2. Germline V CDR1 and CDR2: SGHNT, YYREEE (reference sequence). Losses at the gene ends were 2 bases for V and 6 bases for J; bases not matched to a gene: 5. The CDR3 loop spans 14 amino acids. DNA of the CDR3: TGTGCCAGCAGCTTTGGGGGACTAGCGTCCGAGCAGTACTTC. Translated, it gives CASSFGGLASEQYF.

In this sample, this clone turned up once. The chain has TRBV20-1 and TRBJ1-2; D uncertain. Trimming shortened V by 3 bases and J by 8 bases, and 10 bases separated the two germline ends. The CDR3 is 11 residues long. Germline CDR1 is DFQATT and CDR2 is SNEGSKA (reference sequence). This CDR3 is CSASRLEGYTF. Here the CDR3 DNA reads TGCAGTGCTAGCAGACTGGAGGGCTACACCTTC.

Worth noting for this clone: The sample carries other DNA sequences with the same CDR3. The V gene is TRBV12-3 or TRBV12-4, the J gene TRBJ1-1; D may be TRBD1 (5 bases). Trimming removed 3 bases at V and 1 base at J, with 6 bases between. There are 13 residues in the CDR3. The DNA of the CDR3 is TGTGCCAGCAGTTTGGGGCAGAACACTGAAGCTTTCTTT. It specifies CASSLGQNTEAFF.

The chain recombines TRBV2 with TRBJ2-1; D is undetermined. CDR3 length equals 12 residues. Trimming shortened V by 4 bases and J by 4 bases, and 5 bases separated the two germline ends. The V gene's germline CDR1 is SNHLY and CDR2 FYNNEI. CDR3 bases: TGTGCCAGCAGTGCCCAGTACAATGAGCAGTTCTTC. It translates to CASSAQYNEQFF. The variable domain in full, with the rest retrieved from reference TRBV2 and TRBJ2-1, is EPEVTQTPSHQVTQMGQEVILRCVPISNHLYFYWYRQILGQKVEFLVSFYNNEISEKSEIFDDQFSVERPDGSNFTLKIRSTKLEDSAMYFCASSAQYNEQFFGPGTRLTVL.

The V and J genes are TRBV2 and TRBJ2-3; possibly TRBD2 for D (5 bases). Deletions cut 1 base from V and 0 bases from J, with 8 bases between. This CDR3 has 15 residues. CDR1 and CDR2 from the germline V gene are SNHLY and FYNNEI. CDR3: CASSEDRGSTDTQYF. In DNA, the CDR3 is TGTGCCAGCAGTGAAGATCGGGGAAGCACAGATACGCAGTATTTT.

This clone has just a few counts. The J gene is TRBJ2-3, the V gene TRBV30; 8 nucleotides agree with TRBD1. The germline gives CDR1 GTSNPN, CDR2 SVGIG (reference sequence). The CDR3 has 14 residues. V trimming: 7 bases; J trimming: 0 bases; junction bases outside the gene matches: 6. The CDR3 loop is CASRTGLSTDTQYF. CDR3 nucleotides: TGTGCCTCCAGGACAGGGCTTAGCACAGATACGCAGTATTTT. The full variable domain, with the rest looked up from reference TRBV30 and TRBJ2-3, is SQTIHQWPATLVQPVGSPLSLECTVEGTSNPNLYWYRQAAGRGLQLLFYSVGIGQISSEVPQNLSASRPQDRQFILSSKKLLLSDSGFYLCASRTGLSTDTQYFGPGTRLTVL.

V usage is TRBV18 and J usage is TRBJ1-1; no reliable D call. CDR1 is KGHSH and CDR2 is LQKENI in the germline V gene. The CDR3 is 12 amino acids. V lost 6 bases to trimming and J lost 3 bases, with 8 bases between them. CDR3 in DNA: TGTGCCAGCTCTTTAGACTACACTGAAGCTTTCTTT. Its protein is CASSLDYTEAFF.

This chain connects TRBV25-1 to TRBJ1-6; D unclear. The germline V and J ends were trimmed by 5 bases and 8 bases, with 10 bases remaining between them. Per the germline V gene, CDR1 is MGHDK and CDR2 is SYGVNS. The CDR3 is made up of 13 amino acids. In nucleotides, the CDR3 is TGTGCCAGCAGTACATACCCCCATTCACCCCTCCACTTT. Translated: CASSTYPHSPLHF.

The chain couples TRBV28 to TRBJ2-7; tentative D call: TRBD1 (6 bases). V was cut by 7 bases and J by 2 bases, with 15 bases left in between. CDR1 and CDR2 from the germline V gene are MDHEN and SYDVKM. The CDR3 is 14 amino acids. CDR3 sequence (DNA): TGTGCCAGCAAAAAGGGGGACCGAGCCTACGAGCAGTACTTC. Protein sequence: CASKKGDRAYEQYF. Looking up the rest from reference TRBV28 and TRBJ2-7 gives the full variable domain: DVKVTQSSRYLVKRTGEKVFLECVQDMDHENMFWYRQDPGLGLRLIYFSYDVKMKEKGDIPEGYSVSREKKERFSLILESASTNQTSMYLCASKKGDRAYEQYFGPGTRLTVT.

Note on this clone: The same CDR3 arises from other DNA sequences in this sample as well. The chain joins TRBV30 to TRBJ1-2; D gene ambiguous. Trimming cost V 3 bases and J 1 base, with 6 bases left between them. The germline V gene has CDR1 GTSNPN and CDR2 SVGIG (reference sequence). The CDR3 contains 12 residues. CDR3 in amino acids: CAWSRVNYGYTF. The CDR3 coding sequence is TGTGCCTGGAGCCGGGTTAACTATGGCTACACCTTC.

The chain uses TRBV19 and TRBJ1-6; TRBD1 matches 7 bases. CDR1 is LNHDA and CDR2 is SQIVND in the germline V gene (reference sequence). V was clipped by 8 bases and J by 6 bases; unmatched bases: 13. The CDR3 length is 16 residues. The DNA for the CDR3 is TGTGCCAGTGGGTCCGTGCGGGGGGACAGTAATTCACCCCTCCACTTT. Amino acids: CASGSVRGDSNSPLHF.

This clone was observed a single time. The same CDR3 is also encoded by other DNA sequences in this sample. V usage is TRBV5-1 and J usage is TRBJ2-3; 9 bases match TRBD1. Looked up from germline, CDR1 is SGHRS and CDR2 is YFSETQ. This CDR3 region has 14 residues. V gave up 5 bases and J gave up 3 bases; unmatched junction bases: 4. The CDR3 coding sequence is TGCGCCAGCAGTCCGGGACAGGGTACAGATACGCAGTATTTT. Translation gives CASSPGQGTDTQYF.

The CDR3 region has the DNA TGCGCCAGCAGGCTAGGGGCTAGCGGGTGGTACGAGCAGTACTTC. Residues: CASRLGASGWYEQYF. The chain recombines TRBV10-2 with TRBJ2-7; 8 bases agree with TRBD2. The CDR3 has 15 amino acids. Germline CDR1 WSHSY, CDR2 SAAADI. With V trimmed by 6 bases and J by 4 bases, 11 bases remained unmatched.

The CDR3 DNA reads as TGTGCCAGCACTCCGCAGGGGGATTCACCCCTCCACTTT. As protein: CASTPQGDSPLHF. The rearrangement uses TRBV28 and TRBJ1-6; 7 bases agree with TRBD1. CDR3 size: 13 residues. Germline CDR1 is MDHEN and CDR2 is SYDVKM. Trimming took 7 bases from V and 8 from J; bases not matched to a gene: 5.

This sequence joins TRBV30 and TRBJ2-3; possibly TRBD2 for D (6 bases). CDR3 length: 13 residues. Germline-derived CDR1 and CDR2 are GTSNPN and SVGIG (reference sequence). The germline V and J ends were trimmed by 3 bases and 2 bases, with 9 bases remaining between them. The CDR3 coding sequence is TGTGCCTGGAGGCGGGACGCCACAGATACGCAGTATTTT. Protein sequence: CAWRRDATDTQYF.

Notes on this clone: The sample holds other DNA sequences that translate to the same CDR3. The chain carries TRBV18 and TRBJ2-5; 7 bases fit TRBD2. CDR1 is KGHSH and CDR2 is LQKENI in the germline V gene. Unmatched junction bases numbered 6, after V lost 6 bases and J lost 5 bases. CDR3 length: 13 amino acids. The CDR3 protein is CASSPGGGETQYF. The CDR3 DNA is TGTGCCAGCTCCCCGGGAGGCGGGGAGACCCAGTACTTC. The complete variable domain, with remaining parts taken from reference TRBV18 and TRBJ2-5, reads NAGVMQNPRHLVRRRGQEARLRCSPMKGHSHVYWYRQLPEEGLKFMVYLQKENIIDESGMPKERFSAEFPKEGPSILRIQQVVRGDSAAYFCASSPGGGETQYFGPGTRLLVL.